Given below is one TCR beta chain in context. This specimen comes from a study of T-cell reconstitution after alpha-beta-depleted transplantation in children. The library targeted TCRbeta and was prepared with unique molecular identifiers. TCRdb re-derived calls from the PCR reads in MiXCR, one entry per CDR3 protein. The data contain 500,000 to 600,000 distinct CDR3 sequences, 27% of them seen just once; the ten biggest clones take up less than 40%. Germline loops: CDR1 MNHEY, CDR2 SVGAGI. With 3 bases clipped from V and 5 bases from J, the junction kept 12 bases outside the gene matches. The CDR3 runs to 16 residues.

The sequence was obtained from a boy in the first two years of life with Wiskott-Aldrich syndrome, due to receive a stem cell transplant. The starting material was PBMCs, obtained before TCRalphabeta/CD19-depleted stem cell transplant. The rearrangement links TRBV6-5 to TRBJ1-2; 7 bases match TRBD1. CDR3 DNA sequence: TGTGCCAGCAGTTATTCCCATCCACAGGGGTGGTATGGCTACACCTTC. It codes for CASSYSHPQGWYGYTF.